This T cell receptor beta chain was captured in a study of blood T cell repertoires in COVID-19. In the study overall: Sites across the United States, Italy and Spain contributed samples from acute and convalescent COVID-19.

The method was immunoSEQ multiplex PCR; TCRdb's version includes in-frame clones alone and lacks a portion of them. The sample lists 250,000 to 350,000 clones; 70% to 90% were seen once. Per the germline V gene, CDR1 is SGHNT and CDR2 is YYREEE (reference sequence). The length of the CDR3 is 16 residues. Trimming cost V 4 bases and J 0 bases, with 16 bases left between them. Recovery among Cohort 3 donors was established by two negative PCRs, clearance, or symptom resolution. V is TRBV5-4 and J is TRBJ1-2; no reliable D call. Specimen: PBMCs or T cells enriched from blood (not recorded which). This receptor was obtained from a woman aged 25-40 years who had recovered from COVID-19. The DNA for the CDR3 is TGTGCCAGCAGCCCTGAGGGATCCGCTTCTAACTATGGCTACACCTTC. It specifies CASSPEGSASNYGYTF.